These 21 T cell receptor beta chains were all obtained from the same sample, sequenced in a study of T cells expressing NK-cell markers. After re-calling the 5' RACE reads, TCRdb lists one entry per CDR3 protein, DNA absent. The sample table sets out 550,000 to 600,000 distinct CDR3 sequences. Sequencing was done on a sample of blood T cells: a sorted CD56 or NKG2C T cell subset, CD4+ or CD8+ T cells, or bulk PBMC T cells (not recorded which). Source of these receptors: a man younger than 30 in good health.

This chain uses TRBV18 with TRBJ2-4. The CDR3 is made up of 13 amino acids. Germline assignment: CDR1 KGHSH and CDR2 LQKENI. CDR3: CASSPEMQNIQYF.

The chain uses TRBV12-3 or TRBV12-4 and TRBJ1-1. The length of the CDR3 is 13 residues. The CDR3 loop is CASSLGVGTEAFF.

The chain recombines TRBV3-1 with TRBJ2-1; TCRdb picks TRBD2, but there is no DNA to check that call. Germline loops: CDR1 LGHDT, CDR2 YNNKEL (reference sequence). The CDR3 totals 17 residues. Here the CDR3 reads CASSHRGTSGRKNEQFF.

The chain is built from TRBV20-1 and TRBJ2-1; TCRdb's D gene call, TRBD1, goes unchecked for lack of DNA. The CDR3 contains 15 residues. Germline CDR1 reads DFQATT; CDR2 reads SNEGSKA (reference sequence). Here the CDR3 reads CSARDPRRSYNEQFF.

The genes are TRBV24-1 and TRBJ2-2; no DNA is available, so the TRBD2 call from TCRdb remains unchecked. The CDR3 is made up of 14 amino acids. In germline, CDR1 is KGHDR, CDR2 SFDVKD. The CDR3 loop is CATSEQAVSGELFF.

The V and J genes are TRBV12-3 or TRBV12-4 and TRBJ2-1; TCRdb reports TRBD2, a call that lacks DNA to check it against. The CDR3 sequence is 15 residues long. CDR3 residues: CASRRGLAEVNEQFF.

This sequence joins TRBV3-1 and TRBJ2-1; the D gene TCRdb calls, TRBD2, cannot be checked with no DNA. The CDR3 contains 15 residues. Germline V gene data show CDR1 as LGHDT and CDR2 as YNNKEL (reference sequence). This chain's CDR3 is CASRGSGREDNEQFF.

This chain uses TRBV5-1 with TRBJ2-2; TCRdb's assignment of TRBD2 cannot be checked, as there is no DNA. The CDR3 spans 18 residues. Germline V gives CDR1 SGHRS, CDR2 YFSETQ. The CDR3 is CASSRNLLAGANTGELFF. Combining the CDR3 with reference TRBV5-1 and TRBJ2-2 gives the whole variable domain KAGVTQTPRYLIKTRGQQVTLSCSPISGHRSVSWYQQTPGQGLQFLFEYFSETQRNKGNFPGRFSGRQFSNSRSEMNVSTLELGDSALYLCASSRNLLAGANTGELFFGEGSRLTVL.

J is TRBJ2-3 and V is TRBV30; the D call of TRBD1 rests on TCRdb alone, since no DNA is present to check it. CDR3 length equals 13 residues. Germline CDR1 is GTSNPN and CDR2 is SVGIG (reference sequence). The CDR3 region is CAWREGGTDTQYF.

This rearrangement joins TRBV3-1 to TRBJ2-3; TCRdb's D call of TRBD1 is untestable without DNA. Germline-derived CDR1 and CDR2 are LGHDT and YNNKEL (reference sequence). This CDR3 is 12 amino acids long. The CDR3 loop is CASSQLRDVLYF.

The J gene is TRBJ2-1, the V gene TRBV11-2; absent DNA, TCRdb's TRBD2 call cannot be checked. CDR1 and CDR2 (germline): SGHAT, FQNNGV. The CDR3 runs to 15 residues. This CDR3 reads CASSPTGRGRHEQFF.

The chain employs TRBV12-3 or TRBV12-4 and TRBJ2-7; there is no DNA to check the TCRdb D call of TRBD1. The CDR3 is made up of 14 amino acids. This CDR3 reads CASSPLQLGAEQYF.

The gene calls are TRBV5-1 and TRBJ2-4; TCRdb's D call of TRBD1 is untestable without DNA. This CDR3 has 18 residues. The germline V gene encodes CDR1 SGHRS and CDR2 YFSETQ. The CDR3 here is CASSLTGVALGSKNIQYF.

The J gene is TRBJ2-7, the V gene TRBV3-1; with no DNA, the TCRdb D assignment of TRBD2 cannot be verified. Germline CDR1 LGHDT, CDR2 YNNKEL (reference sequence). The CDR3 consists of 15 residues. This CDR3 reads CASSQGRTSGYEQYF.

This chain links TRBV12-3 or TRBV12-4 with TRBJ2-5; the TCRdb D gene call, TRBD1, has no DNA to confirm it. CDR3 length: 11 residues. The CDR3 sequence: CASSRGGTQYF.

The V gene is TRBV27, the J gene TRBJ2-4; TCRdb's assignment of TRBD1 cannot be checked, as there is no DNA. CDR3 size: 14 residues. CDR1 is MNHEY, CDR2 SMNVEV, per germline (reference sequence). The CDR3 protein is CASSLGGGGNIQYF.

The chain combines TRBV3-1 with TRBJ1-1. Per the germline V gene, CDR1 is LGHDT and CDR2 is YNNKEL (reference sequence). The CDR3 loop spans 13 amino acids. The CDR3 spells CASSRLGNTEAFF.

The chain combines TRBV28 with TRBJ1-3; TCRdb designates TRBD1, a call that cannot be tested without DNA. Per germline, CDR1 MDHEN and CDR2 SYDVKM. This CDR3 comprises 15 residues. CDR3: CASSGDTSFGDTIYF.

The chain combines TRBV6-6 with TRBJ2-3; TCRdb names TRBD1, which stays unverified in the absence of DNA. Germline V gives CDR1 MNHNY, CDR2 SVGAGI (reference sequence). The CDR3 contains 12 residues. The CDR3 loop reads CATTGGSDTQYF.

The chain uses TRBV29-1 and TRBJ1-1. The CDR3 contains 17 residues. CDR1 and CDR2 (germline): SQVTM, ANQGSEA. The CDR3 region is CSVPITDHSAMNTEAFF.

The rearrangement joins TRBV7-9 to TRBJ2-7; TCRdb lists TRBD2, though no DNA is available to test this call. The germline V gene encodes CDR1 SEHNR and CDR2 FQNEAQ (reference sequence). The CDR3 extends over 15 amino acids. The CDR3 reads CASSWAGFLGGEQYF.